This T cell receptor (beta chain) stems from a study of Ad26.COV2.S vaccination and SARS-CoV-2 variants. General study points: Individuals receiving vaccine had higher spike-specific TCR breadth than placebo recipients did. Researchers cautioned that TCR breadth and depth analyses may have underestimated total T cell responses. CD8+ and CD4+ T cells specific for spike reportedly responded with substantial breadth after vaccination. It was found that vaccine and placebo recipients had similar non-spike TCR breadth.

Clones were read by immunoSEQ multiplex PCR, and TCRdb kept only the in-frame ones, dropping some. The table includes over 110,000 clones, 70% to 90% detected once. Germline V gene data show CDR1 as MNHEY and CDR2 as SVGEGT. The CDR3 is 14 amino acids. V was clipped by 0 bases and J by 1 base, with 6 bases between them. With regard to this clone: The antigen is undetermined.

The source material was peripheral blood, sampled after recovery from COVID-19. The source is a human donor who had recovered from COVID-19. The genes are TRBV6-2 or TRBV6-3 and TRBJ2-5; no clear D gene. The CDR3 loop reads CASSYSPPQETQYF. CDR3 bases: TGTGCCAGCAGTTACTCACCCCCCCAAGAGACCCAGTACTTC.